Presented here are 32 T cell receptor beta chains from one specimen sequenced in a study of blood T cells in healthy people across ages. Combining a sample-barcoded 5' primer with a J-beta primer mix, a second PCR ran for 7 to 11 cycles. TCRdb passed the 5' RACE reads through MiXCR, listing each CDR3 protein once. The profile covers hundreds of thousands of distinct CDR3 sequences, with about 30% appearing a single time and around 14% taken by the ten largest. The sequencing input was blood. All receptors come from a woman aged 80 or over in good health.

This clonotype was observed a few times. This chain joins TRBV15 and TRBJ1-1; TRBD1 might be the D (5 bases). This CDR3 has 18 residues. V lost 0 bases to trimming and J lost 4 bases, with 21 bases between them. Germline values: CDR1 LNHNV, CDR2 YYDKDF (reference sequence). CDR3 coding DNA: TGTGCCACCAGCAGAGATATTTCGAGGTCAGGGCTCAGCACTGAAGCTTTCTTT. Protein product: CATSRDISRSGLSTEAFF.

At least ten counts were recorded for this clonotype. The genes are TRBV5-6 and TRBJ2-7; 10 bases line up with TRBD1. The J segment lost 1 base and the V segment lost 3 bases, leaving 1 base of the junction unmatched. This CDR3 spans 14 amino acids. The germline V gene has CDR1 SGHDT and CDR2 YYEEEE. The CDR3 DNA sequence: TGTGCCAGCAGCTGGGGACAGGGGTCCTACGAGCAGTACTTC. Amino acid sequence: CASSWGQGSYEQYF.

This clonotype was counted many times. V and J are TRBV29-1 and TRBJ1-2, with D uncertain. Germline values: CDR1 SQVTM, CDR2 ANQGSEA. CDR3 length: 12 amino acids. V lost 6 bases and J 1 base, leaving 9 bases between the germline ends. CDR3 residues: CSVEKVNYGYTF. In DNA, the CDR3 is TGCAGCGTCGAAAAAGTTAACTATGGCTACACCTTC. Looking up the rest from reference TRBV29-1 and TRBJ1-2 gives the full variable domain: SAVISQKPSRDICQRGTSLTIQCQVDSQVTMMFWYRQQPGQSLTLIATANQGSEATYESGFVIDKFPISRPNLTFSTLTVSNMSPEDSSIYLCSVEKVNYGYTFGSGTRLTVV.

This clonotype occurred many times. The V gene is TRBV12-3 or TRBV12-4, the J gene TRBJ1-2; D call uncertain. Trimming took 3 bases from V and 3 from J, leaving 5 bases between them. The CDR3 length is 12 residues. The CDR3 DNA follows: TGTGCCAGCAGTTTTGAGTACTATGGCTACACCTTC. Translated, it gives CASSFEYYGYTF.

The chain has TRBV21-1 and TRBJ1-1. TRBV21-1 is a known pseudogene. The CDR3 contains 15 residues. In nucleotides, the CDR3 is TGTGCCAGCAGCAAAGCCCCACGGCGGGTCGCTGAAGCTTTCTTT. It is translated as CASSKAPRRVAEAFF.

This clonotype has just a few counts. V usage is TRBV29-1 and J usage is TRBJ1-1, with D hard to call. Germline V CDR1 and CDR2: SQVTM, ANQGSEA. V lost 3 bases, J lost 4 bases, and 15 bases lay in between. CDR3 length equals 14 residues. The CDR3 nucleotides read TGCAGCGTTGAGCCCAGTAGGGCAGGCACTGAAGCTTTCTTT. Its protein product is CSVEPSRAGTEAFF.

This clonotype was observed at least ten times. The chain employs TRBV20-1 and TRBJ1-2; D possibly corresponds to TRBD1 (5 bases). The V and J ends lost 0 bases and 4 bases respectively, with 12 bases between them. The CDR3 has 14 amino acids. The germline V gene encodes CDR1 DFQATT and CDR2 SNEGSKA (reference sequence). The DNA of the CDR3 is TGCAGTGCTAGAGATCGGGGGGTCTCCTATGGCTACACCTTC. Residues: CSARDRGVSYGYTF.

The V and J genes are TRBV3-1 and TRBJ2-4; TRBD1 matches 7 bases. The CDR3 extends over 16 amino acids. Germline V gene lookup returns CDR1 LGHDT and CDR2 YNNKEL (reference sequence). Trimming took 0 bases from V and 13 from J; bases not matched to a gene: 15. The CDR3 sequence: CASSQERGHLAYGQYF. CDR3 DNA sequence: TGTGCCAGCAGCCAAGAAAGGGGGCACTTAGCCTACGGGCAGTACTTC.

This clonotype was observed a handful of times. V and J are TRBV5-6 and TRBJ2-3; a weak D match, TRBD1 (6 bases). CDR1 and CDR2 (germline): SGHDT, YYEEEE. Trimming removed 3 bases at V and 4 bases at J, with 18 bases between. The CDR3 is 16 amino acids. This CDR3 reads CASSYRLQGTSDTQYF. CDR3 bases: TGTGCCAGCAGCTACCGGCTACAGGGAACGTCAGATACGCAGTATTTT.

This clonotype showed up just a few times. This could be a read error, since a much larger clone is one nucleotide away. V is TRBV6-1 and J is TRBJ2-7; TRBD1 might be the D (7 bases). The DNA matches TRBJ2-5 better at its end, which makes the J call doubtful. In germline, CDR1 is MNHNS, CDR2 SASEGT. The CDR3 covers 14 residues. The CDR3 region has the DNA TGTGCCAGCAGGGAAAGGAGGGGGCATGAGACCCAGTACTTC. Encoded protein: CASRERRGHETQYF.

This clonotype was counted at least ten times. The rearrangement uses TRBV5-1 and TRBJ1-2; D gene unclear. The CDR3 has 15 amino acids. Germline V lookup: CDR1 SGHRS, CDR2 YFSETQ. V lost 3 bases and J 7 bases, leaving 19 bases between the germline ends. In DNA, the CDR3 is TGCGCCAGCAGCTCACCTCCTTTCCCGGAGGGTGGCTACACCTTC. It encodes CASSSPPFPEGGYTF.

This clonotype was detected many times. The chain has TRBV20-1 and TRBJ2-5; 7 bases match TRBD2. The ends lost 5 bases at V and 1 base at J; junction bases unmatched: 10. Germline V gives CDR1 DFQATT, CDR2 SNEGSKA (reference sequence). This CDR3 is built from 15 residues. The CDR3 here is CSARHRDYPQETQYF. The CDR3 nucleotides read TGCAGTGCTCGACACCGGGACTATCCCCAAGAGACCCAGTACTTC.

This clonotype has a handful of counts. A much bigger clone sits one base away, suggesting this may be a read error. Here the CDR3 reads CSALPGTSSYNEQYF. The CDR3 DNA sequence: TGCAGTGCTCTTCCCGGGACTAGCTCCTACAATGAGCAGTACTTC. The J gene is TRBJ2-1, the V gene TRBV20-1; TRBD2 agrees at 9 bases. Gene TRBJ2-7 matches the end of the DNA better, so the J call may be wrong. Per germline, CDR1 DFQATT and CDR2 SNEGSKA (reference sequence). CDR3 length: 15 amino acids.

This clonotype occurred a few times. With a much larger clone just one base away, this may be a read error. CDR3 region: CASSLERDCEKLFF. CDR3 coding DNA: TGTGCCAGCAGCTTAGAAAGGGACTGTGAAAAACTGTTTTTT. The gene calls are TRBV7-9 and TRBJ1-4, with D tentatively TRBD1 (5 bases). This CDR3 comprises 14 residues. V gave up 1 base and J gave up 7 bases, with 10 bases separating them. From germline, CDR1 is SEHNR and CDR2 FQNEAQ (reference sequence).

Many counts were recorded for this clonotype. The rearrangement uses TRBV5-1 and TRBJ2-1, with D maybe TRBD1 (6 bases). From germline, CDR1 is SGHRS and CDR2 YFSETQ. V was trimmed by 0 bases and J by 4 bases, leaving 14 bases between them. This CDR3 is built from 16 residues. The chain's CDR3 is CASSLDRTASYNEQFF. The CDR3 DNA is TGCGCCAGCAGCTTGGATCGGACAGCGAGTTACAATGAGCAGTTCTTC.

This clonotype was observed many times. This sequence joins TRBV12-3 or TRBV12-4 and TRBJ2-7; either TRBD1 or TRBD2 may supply D (5 bases each). CDR3 length: 15 residues. Between the trimmed V and J ends, which lost 6 bases and 3 bases, there was a span of 18 bases. DNA for the CDR3: TGTGCCAGCAGACTATCCGGGACGATTGTCTACGAGCAGTACTTC. It translates to CASRLSGTIVYEQYF.

The CDR3 sequence is CSARGSAGRTEAFF. Written as DNA, the CDR3 is TGCAGTGCTAGAGGATCGGCAGGGCGGACTGAAGCTTTCTTT. This chain links TRBV20-1 with TRBJ1-1; D may be TRBD1 (5 bases). V lost 1 base to trimming and J lost 5 bases, with 14 bases between them. Germline V gene lookup returns CDR1 DFQATT and CDR2 SNEGSKA (reference sequence). The CDR3 runs to 14 residues.

As regards this clonotype: The junction shows a germline mismatch at one end, possibly a read error. The rearrangement uses TRBV12-3 or TRBV12-4 and TRBJ2-3; D not resolved. This CDR3 has 18 residues. The chain's CDR3 is CASSPDQVEWVIEDAQYF. Written as DNA, the CDR3 is TGTGCCAGCAGTCCCGACCAGGTGGAGTGGGTGATCGAAGATGCGCAGTATTTT.

This clonotype has more than one count but fewer than ten. The chain combines TRBV5-1 with TRBJ2-2; TRBD1 matches at 8 bases. The ends lost 4 bases at V and 7 bases at J; junction bases unmatched: 9. The CDR3 has 15 amino acids. Germline loops: CDR1 SGHRS, CDR2 YFSETQ. This CDR3 is CASSPRTGSNGELFF. CDR3 DNA sequence: TGCGCCAGCAGCCCCCGGACAGGGTCCAACGGGGAGCTGTTTTTT.

This clonotype showed up many times. This may be a read error: a much more frequent sequence differs by one nucleotide. The chain couples TRBV20-1 to TRBJ2-1; D is perhaps TRBD1 (5 bases). With the DNA end fitting TRBJ2-7 better, the J assignment may be wrong. Per the germline V gene, CDR1 is DFQATT and CDR2 is SNEGSKA (reference sequence). CDR3 length equals 14 residues. The CDR3 coding sequence is TGCAGTGCTCGTCCAGACAGACCCTACAATGAGCAGTACTTC. This gives the protein CSARPDRPYNEQYF.

On this clonotype itself: This clone may be a read error of a much larger clone one base away. The gene calls are TRBV7-2 and TRBJ2-7, with 7 bases matching TRBD2. With 0 bases clipped from V and 3 bases from J, the junction kept 5 bases outside the gene matches. Germline-derived CDR1 and CDR2 are SGHTA and FQGNSA. The CDR3 extends over 15 amino acids. CDR3 DNA sequence: TGTGCCAGCAGCTTAGCAGGCGGGGGACGCTACGAGCAGTACTTC. Amino acids: CASSLAGGGRYEQYF.

This clonotype was counted many times. This sequence joins TRBV7-2 and TRBJ2-1, with D tentatively TRBD1 (5 bases). V shed 4 bases and J shed 0 bases, with 10 bases lying between them. Per germline, CDR1 SGHTA and CDR2 FQGNSA. The CDR3 is made up of 15 amino acids. The DNA of the CDR3 is TGTGCCAGCAGCTCCGCAGGGTTCTCCTACAATGAGCAGTTCTTC. It codes for CASSSAGFSYNEQFF.

The CDR3 sequence: CASSSLAGRSTDTQYF. The CDR3 coding sequence is TGTGCCAGCAGCTCACTAGCGGGGAGAAGCACAGATACGCAGTATTTT. The chain joins TRBV7-9 to TRBJ2-3; 10 bases line up with TRBD2. CDR1 and CDR2 (germline): SEHNR, FQNEAQ (reference sequence). With V trimmed by 4 bases and J by 0 bases, 4 bases remained unmatched. CDR3 length: 16 residues.

This rearrangement joins TRBV29-1 to TRBJ2-3; D remains unclear. Germline CDR1 is SQVTM and CDR2 is ANQGSEA. V lost 7 bases and J lost 3, with 17 bases in between. CDR3 length equals 14 residues. The CDR3 coding sequence is TGCAGCGCTAAACCAATCCTAAGAACAGATACGCAGTATTTT. Protein: CSAKPILRTDTQYF.

This clonotype was detected only a few times. The chain's CDR3 is CASSRGRGSSYNEQYF. The CDR3 nucleotides are TGTGCCAGCAGTCGCGGACGGGGGAGCTCCTACAATGAGCAGTACTTC. V gene TRBV6-2 or TRBV6-3 combines with J gene TRBJ2-1, with D possibly matching TRBD2 (6 bases). The J call could be wrong; TRBJ2-7 is a better fit for the DNA end. Germline V gene data show CDR1 as MNHEY and CDR2 as SVGEGT. CDR3 length: 16 amino acids.

Note on this clonotype: It may be a read error: a sequence one base away is much more abundant. The rearrangement uses TRBV15 and TRBJ1-6, with D tentatively TRBD1 (6 bases). Germline V gene sequence: CDR1 LNHNV, CDR2 YYDKDF (reference sequence). The CDR3 sequence is 14 residues long. The CDR3 nucleotides read TGTGCCGCCAGCAGCTCAGGGGCGCATTCACCCCTCCACTTT. Protein: CAASSSGAHSPLHF.

Comments on this clonotype: This sequence may be a read error, since a much larger clone differs from it by one base. DNA for the CDR3: TGTGCCAGCAGGGGGAGAACGGTCCCCTATGGCTACACCTTC. Translation: CASRGRTVPYGYTF. The J gene is TRBJ1-2, the V gene TRBV12-3 or TRBV12-4; no reliable D call. The length of the CDR3 is 14 residues. V was shortened by 6 bases and J by 4 bases, with 15 bases between the two germline ends.

As regards this clonotype: One end of the junction is discordant with germline, which a read error may explain. The rearrangement uses TRBV5-1 and TRBJ1-2, with a possible D match to TRBD1 (6 bases). The germline V gene has CDR1 SGHRS and CDR2 YFSETQ. The CDR3 runs 13 residues. CDR3 residues: CASNLDSGDGYTF. The DNA of the CDR3 is TGCGCCAGCAACTTGGACAGTGGAGATGGCTACACCTTC.

The gene calls are TRBV2 and TRBJ1-2, with a tentative D call TRBD1 (5 bases). Germline V CDR1 and CDR2: SNHLY, FYNNEI. This CDR3 has 15 amino acids. V lost 3 bases and J 8 bases, leaving 19 bases between the germline ends. The CDR3 spells CASSDPTRDSKGYTF. The CDR3 nucleotides are TGTGCCAGCAGTGATCCCACCCGGGACTCCAAGGGCTACACCTTC.

The J gene is TRBJ2-1, the V gene TRBV11-2; D may match TRBD1 or TRBD2 (5 bases each). The end of the DNA is better explained by TRBJ2-7, so the J call may be wrong. CDR1 is SGHAT and CDR2 is FQNNGV in the germline V gene. CDR3 length: 15 residues. The DNA for the CDR3 is TGTGCCAGCAGCTCACAAGGGACGGCGGTCTGCGAGCAGTACTTC. As protein: CASSSQGTAVCEQYF.

This clonotype showed up many times. The chain employs TRBV20-1 and TRBJ1-1; D unclear. CDR1 is DFQATT and CDR2 is SNEGSKA in the germline V gene (reference sequence). The V end was cut by 3 bases, the J end by 3 bases, with 8 bases between. The CDR3 runs to 12 residues. The CDR3: CSASGLDTEAFF. The CDR3 coding sequence is TGCAGTGCTAGCGGCCTCGACACTGAAGCTTTCTTT.

This clonotype was seen many times. The chain carries TRBV5-5 and TRBJ1-2, with 7 bases lining up with TRBD1. CDR1 is SGHKS and CDR2 is YYEKEE in the germline V gene (reference sequence). The CDR3 spans 15 residues. V lost 3 bases, J lost 4 bases, and 9 bases stayed unmatched. CDR3 sequence reads: CASSSSTGIGYGYTF. Here the CDR3 DNA reads TGTGCCAGCAGCTCGTCGACAGGGATAGGCTATGGCTACACCTTC.